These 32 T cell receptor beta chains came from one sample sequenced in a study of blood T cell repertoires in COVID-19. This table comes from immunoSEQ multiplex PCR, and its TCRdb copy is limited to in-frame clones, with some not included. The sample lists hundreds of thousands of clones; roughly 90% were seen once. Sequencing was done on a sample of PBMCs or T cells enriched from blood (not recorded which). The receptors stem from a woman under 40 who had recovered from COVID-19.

CDR3 DNA sequence: TGTGCCAGCAGTTTAGAATGGGGCCGATCCTACGAGCAGTACTTC. It codes for CASSLEWGRSYEQYF. The rearrangement links TRBV28 to TRBJ2-7; TRBD1 might be the D (5 bases). The germline CDR1 and CDR2 sequences are MDHEN and SYDVKM. Trimming shortened V by 2 bases and J by 1 base, and 12 bases separated the two germline ends. This CDR3 has 15 residues.

Here the CDR3 reads CASSLSWGRTDTQYF. As DNA, the CDR3 is TGTGCCAGCAGTTTATCGTGGGGGCGGACAGATACGCAGTATTTT. The V and J genes are TRBV27 and TRBJ2-3; D is possibly TRBD1 (6 bases). The CDR3 totals 15 residues. Germline CDR1 and CDR2: MNHEY and SMNVEV (reference sequence). Deletions cut 0 bases from V and 3 bases from J, with 10 bases between.

CDR3 coding DNA: TGTGCCAGCAGTCCCAGACAGGGGCGGAACTATGGCTACACCTTC. It specifies CASSPRQGRNYGYTF. The chain uses TRBV27 and TRBJ1-2, with 8 bases identical to TRBD1. Germline V gene data show CDR1 as MNHEY and CDR2 as SMNVEV (reference sequence). With 5 bases clipped from V and 2 bases from J, the junction kept 7 bases outside the gene matches. The length of the CDR3 is 15 residues.

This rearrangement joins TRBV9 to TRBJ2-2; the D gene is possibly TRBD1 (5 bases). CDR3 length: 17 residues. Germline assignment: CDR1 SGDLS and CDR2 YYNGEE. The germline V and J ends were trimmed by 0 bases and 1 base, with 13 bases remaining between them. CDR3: CASSVASGSENTGELFF. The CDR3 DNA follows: TGTGCCAGCAGCGTAGCTTCAGGGTCTGAGAACACCGGGGAGCTGTTTTTT.

The CDR3 DNA reads as TGTGCCAGCAGTTACGCGGCAGGGATTGACTATGGCTACACCTTC. This sequence encodes CASSYAAGIDYGYTF. The rearrangement links TRBV6-5 to TRBJ1-2; a possible D gene is TRBD1 (5 bases). From germline, CDR1 is MNHEY and CDR2 SVGAGI. The CDR3 has 15 amino acids. Trimming removed 2 bases at V and 3 bases at J, with 13 bases between.

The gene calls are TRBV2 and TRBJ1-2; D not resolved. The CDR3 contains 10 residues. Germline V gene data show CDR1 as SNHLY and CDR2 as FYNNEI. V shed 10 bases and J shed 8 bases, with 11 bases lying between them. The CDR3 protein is CANVREGYTF. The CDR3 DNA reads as TGTGCCAACGTGCGGGAAGGCTACACCTTC.

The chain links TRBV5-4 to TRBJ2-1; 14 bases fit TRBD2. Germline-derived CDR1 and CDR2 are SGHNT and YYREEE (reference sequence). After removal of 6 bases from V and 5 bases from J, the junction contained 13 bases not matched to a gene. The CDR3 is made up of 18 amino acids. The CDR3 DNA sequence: TGTGCCAGCATGGGGACTAGCGGGGGTTCGGCTGGGCACAATGAGCAGTTCTTC. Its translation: CASMGTSGGSAGHNEQFF.

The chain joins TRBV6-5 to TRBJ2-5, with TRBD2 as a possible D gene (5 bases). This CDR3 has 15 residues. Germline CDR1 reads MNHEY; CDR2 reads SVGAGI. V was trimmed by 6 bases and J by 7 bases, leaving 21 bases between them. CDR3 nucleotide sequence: TGTGCCAGCAGCCTCTCCAACGGGGAGTTAGCGACCCAGTACTTC. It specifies CASSLSNGELATQYF.

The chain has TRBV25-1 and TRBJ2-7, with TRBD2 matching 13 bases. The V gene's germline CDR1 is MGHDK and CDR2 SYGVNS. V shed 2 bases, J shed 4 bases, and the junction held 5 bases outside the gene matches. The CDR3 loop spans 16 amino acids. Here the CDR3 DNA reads TGTGCCAGCAGTGAACCCGGACTAGCGGGAGTATACGAGCAGTACTTC. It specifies CASSEPGLAGVYEQYF.

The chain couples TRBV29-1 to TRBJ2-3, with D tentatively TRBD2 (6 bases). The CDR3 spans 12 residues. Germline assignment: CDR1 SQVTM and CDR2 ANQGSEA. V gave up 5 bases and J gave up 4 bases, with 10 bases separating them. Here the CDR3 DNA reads TGCAGCGTTTCGACGGGAGCAGATACGCAGTATTTT. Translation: CSVSTGADTQYF.

Here the CDR3 DNA reads TGTGCCAGCAGCTTAGTTAGCCATAATTCACCCCTCCACTTT. Its translation is CASSLVSHNSPLHF. The rearrangement joins TRBV11-2 to TRBJ1-6, with no clear D. This CDR3 is built from 14 residues. The germline V gene has CDR1 SGHAT and CDR2 FQNNGV. V lost 1 base and J 5 bases, leaving 6 bases between the germline ends.

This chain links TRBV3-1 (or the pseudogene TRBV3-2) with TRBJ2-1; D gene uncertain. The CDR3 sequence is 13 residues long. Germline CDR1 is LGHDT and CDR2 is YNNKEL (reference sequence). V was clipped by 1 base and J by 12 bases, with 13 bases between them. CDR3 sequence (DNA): TGTGCCAGCAGCCAAGGTGCCGGGTTGGGGCAGTTCTTC. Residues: CASSQGAGLGQFF.

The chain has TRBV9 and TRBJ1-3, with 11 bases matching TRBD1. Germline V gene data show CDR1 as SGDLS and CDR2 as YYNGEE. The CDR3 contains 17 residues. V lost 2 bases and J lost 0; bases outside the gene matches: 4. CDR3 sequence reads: CASSVTGTGGSGNTIYF. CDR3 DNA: TGTGCCAGCAGCGTGACCGGGACAGGGGGCTCTGGAAACACCATATATTTT.

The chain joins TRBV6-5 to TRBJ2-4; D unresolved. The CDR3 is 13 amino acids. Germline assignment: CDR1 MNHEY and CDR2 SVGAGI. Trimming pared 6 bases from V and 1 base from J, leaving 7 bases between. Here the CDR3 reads CASSGLAKNIQYF. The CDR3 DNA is TGTGCCAGCAGCGGGTTGGCCAAAAACATTCAGTACTTC.

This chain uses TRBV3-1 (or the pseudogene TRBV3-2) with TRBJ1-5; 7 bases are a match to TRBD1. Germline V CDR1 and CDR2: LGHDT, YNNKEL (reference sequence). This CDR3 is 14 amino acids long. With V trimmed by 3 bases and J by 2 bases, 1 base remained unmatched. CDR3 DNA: TGTGCCAGCAGCCAGACAGGGCGCAATCAGCCCCAGCATTTT. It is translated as CASSQTGRNQPQHF.

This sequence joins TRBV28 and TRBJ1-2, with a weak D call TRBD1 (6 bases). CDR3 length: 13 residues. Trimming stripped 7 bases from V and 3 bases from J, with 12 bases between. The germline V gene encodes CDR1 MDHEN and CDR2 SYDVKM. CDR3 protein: CASTLQGYYGYTF. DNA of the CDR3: TGTGCCAGCACCCTACAGGGCTACTATGGCTACACCTTC.

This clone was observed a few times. The CDR3 coding sequence is TGTGCCTGGAGTCCCCCAGGGGGCATGTCACCCCTCCACTTT. Encoded protein: CAWSPPGGMSPLHF. The rearrangement joins TRBV30 to TRBJ1-6; 8 nucleotides agree with TRBD1. CDR3 length: 14 amino acids. Trimming cost V 2 bases and J 10 bases; bases outside gene matches: 7. Germline V gene lookup returns CDR1 GTSNPN and CDR2 SVGIG (reference sequence).

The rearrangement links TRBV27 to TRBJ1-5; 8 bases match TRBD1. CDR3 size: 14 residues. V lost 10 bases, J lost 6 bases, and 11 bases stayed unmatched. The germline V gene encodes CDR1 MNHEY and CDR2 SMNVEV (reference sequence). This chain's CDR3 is CATARGRGFQPQHF. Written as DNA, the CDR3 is TGTGCCACTGCCAGGGGGCGAGGTTTTCAGCCCCAGCATTTT.

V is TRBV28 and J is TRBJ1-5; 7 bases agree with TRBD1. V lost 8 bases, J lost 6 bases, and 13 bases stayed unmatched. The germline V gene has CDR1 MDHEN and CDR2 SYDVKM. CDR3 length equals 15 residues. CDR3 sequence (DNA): TGTGCCAGCCAAGTGGTGAGGGGGCCAGGTCAGCCCCAGCATTTT. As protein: CASQVVRGPGQPQHF.

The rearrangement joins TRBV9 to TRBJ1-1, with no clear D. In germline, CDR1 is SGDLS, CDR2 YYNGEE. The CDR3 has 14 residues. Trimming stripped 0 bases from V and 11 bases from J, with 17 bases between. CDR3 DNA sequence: TGTGCCAGCAGCGTAGGGAACATGAACACTAGGGCTTTCTTT. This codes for CASSVGNMNTRAFF.

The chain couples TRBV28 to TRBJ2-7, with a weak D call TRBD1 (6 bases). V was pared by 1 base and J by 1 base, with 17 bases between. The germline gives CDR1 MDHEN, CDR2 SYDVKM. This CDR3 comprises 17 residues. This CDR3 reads CASSLYPRDKHSYEQYF. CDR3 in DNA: TGTGCCAGCAGTTTATATCCACGGGACAAACATTCCTACGAGCAGTACTTC.

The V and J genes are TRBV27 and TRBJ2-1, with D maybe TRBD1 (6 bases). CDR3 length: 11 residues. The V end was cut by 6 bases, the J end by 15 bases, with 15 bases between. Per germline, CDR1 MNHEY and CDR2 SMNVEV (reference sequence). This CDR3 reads CASRYGTFLFF. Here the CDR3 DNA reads TGTGCCAGCAGATACGGGACATTTCTGTTCTTC.

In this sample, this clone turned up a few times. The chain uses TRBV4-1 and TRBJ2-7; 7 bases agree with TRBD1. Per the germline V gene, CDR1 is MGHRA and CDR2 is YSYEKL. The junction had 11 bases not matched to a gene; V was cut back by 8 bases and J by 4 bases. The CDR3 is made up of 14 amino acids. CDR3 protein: CASRQEGARYEQYF. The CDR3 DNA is TGCGCCAGCCGACAAGAGGGGGCGCGATACGAGCAGTACTTC.

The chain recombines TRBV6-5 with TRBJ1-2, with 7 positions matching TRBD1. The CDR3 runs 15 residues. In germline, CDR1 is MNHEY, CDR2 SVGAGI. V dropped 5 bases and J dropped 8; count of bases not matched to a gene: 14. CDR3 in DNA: TGTGCCAGCAGTCACACCCCGGGACAGCGTTTGGGCTACACCTTC. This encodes CASSHTPGQRLGYTF.

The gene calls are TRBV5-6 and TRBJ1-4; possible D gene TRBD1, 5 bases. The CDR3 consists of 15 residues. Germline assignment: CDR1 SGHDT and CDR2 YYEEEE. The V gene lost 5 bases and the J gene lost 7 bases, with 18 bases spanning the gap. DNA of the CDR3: TGTGCCAGCAGGCGCTCGGGACTCCAGCTTGAAAAACTGTTTTTT. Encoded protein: CASRRSGLQLEKLFF.

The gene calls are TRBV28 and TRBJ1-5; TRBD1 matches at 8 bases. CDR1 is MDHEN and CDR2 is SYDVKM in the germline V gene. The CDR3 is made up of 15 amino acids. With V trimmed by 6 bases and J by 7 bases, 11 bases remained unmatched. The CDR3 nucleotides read TGTGCCAGCAGACCGAGGACAGGGTCTCGGCAGCCCCAGCATTTT. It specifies CASRPRTGSRQPQHF.

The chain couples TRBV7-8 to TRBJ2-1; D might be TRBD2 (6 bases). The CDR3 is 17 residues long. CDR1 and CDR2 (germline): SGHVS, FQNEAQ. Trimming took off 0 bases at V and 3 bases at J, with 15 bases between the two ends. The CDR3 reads CASSLAVQGGDYNEQFF. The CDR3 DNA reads TGTGCCAGCAGCTTAGCGGTCCAGGGAGGAGACTACAATGAGCAGTTCTTC.

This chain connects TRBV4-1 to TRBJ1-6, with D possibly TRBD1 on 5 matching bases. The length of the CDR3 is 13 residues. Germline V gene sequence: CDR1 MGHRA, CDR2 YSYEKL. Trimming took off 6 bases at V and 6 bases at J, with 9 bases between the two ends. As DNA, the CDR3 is TGCGCCAGCAGTGGTAGGGGTAATTCACCCCTCCACTTT. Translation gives CASSGRGNSPLHF.

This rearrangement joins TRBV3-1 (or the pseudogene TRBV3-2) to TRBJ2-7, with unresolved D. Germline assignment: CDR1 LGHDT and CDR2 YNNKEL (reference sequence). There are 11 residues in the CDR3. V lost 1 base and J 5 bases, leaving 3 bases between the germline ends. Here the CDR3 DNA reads TGTGCCAGCAGCCAAGTCGACGAGCAGTACTTC. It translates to CASSQVDEQYF.

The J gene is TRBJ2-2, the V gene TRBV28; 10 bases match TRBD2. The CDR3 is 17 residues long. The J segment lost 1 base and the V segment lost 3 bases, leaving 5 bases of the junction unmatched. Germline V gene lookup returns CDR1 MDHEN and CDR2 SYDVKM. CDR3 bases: TGTGCCAGCAGTTTCCCGGCTAGCGGGAGGAACACCGGGGAGCTGTTTTTT. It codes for CASSFPASGRNTGELFF.

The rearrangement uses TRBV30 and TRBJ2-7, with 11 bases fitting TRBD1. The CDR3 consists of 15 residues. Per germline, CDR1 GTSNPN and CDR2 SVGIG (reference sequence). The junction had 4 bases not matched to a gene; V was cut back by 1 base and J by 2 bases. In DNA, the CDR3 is TGTGCCTGGAGTGGTGGGACAGGGGGACCCTACGAGCAGTACTTC. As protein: CAWSGGTGGPYEQYF. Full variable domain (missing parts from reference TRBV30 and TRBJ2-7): SQTIHQWPATLVQPVGSPLSLECTVEGTSNPNLYWYRQAAGRGLQLLFYSVGIGQISSEVPQNLSASRPQDRQFILSSKKLLLSDSGFYLCAWSGGTGGPYEQYFGPGTRLTVT.

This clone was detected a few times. The CDR3 sequence is CASSQEIGHLGEQYF. CDR3 in DNA: TGTGCCAGCAGCCAAGAAATAGGTCACCTCGGGGAGCAGTACTTC. This chain links TRBV3-1 (or the pseudogene TRBV3-2) with TRBJ2-7, with D unclear. V was shortened by 0 bases and J by 7 bases, with 16 bases between the two germline ends. In germline, CDR1 is LGHDT, CDR2 YNNKEL (reference sequence). The CDR3 extends over 15 amino acids.